This TCR beta chain comes out of a study of response to subunit inactivated influenza vaccine. General observations from the study: The authors suggested that few new T cells are recruited per seasonal influenza vaccination.

This clonotype came up once. What it recognizes is unknown. MiXCR was run by TCRdb on the RT-PCR reads, yielding one entry per CDR3 protein. Altogether 710,000 or so distinct CDR3 sequences are present, approximately 15% being singletons, with the ten largest covering roughly 11%. This TCR was sampled from a man aged 45-60 years who received an inactivated influenza vaccine. The source was PBMCs from blood, collected 11 to 12 days after vaccination.

The CDR3 DNA reads TGCAGTGCTAGAGAAGGGTTAGGGACTCTTCTTCCCACAGATACGCAGTATTTT. Its translation is CSAREGLGTLLPTDTQYF. The gene calls are TRBV20-1 and TRBJ2-3, with a tentative D call TRBD2 (6 bases). The ends were cut back, 0 bases at V and 2 bases at J, with 21 bases in the middle. Germline-derived CDR1 and CDR2 are DFQATT and SNEGSKA (reference sequence). CDR3 length equals 18 residues.